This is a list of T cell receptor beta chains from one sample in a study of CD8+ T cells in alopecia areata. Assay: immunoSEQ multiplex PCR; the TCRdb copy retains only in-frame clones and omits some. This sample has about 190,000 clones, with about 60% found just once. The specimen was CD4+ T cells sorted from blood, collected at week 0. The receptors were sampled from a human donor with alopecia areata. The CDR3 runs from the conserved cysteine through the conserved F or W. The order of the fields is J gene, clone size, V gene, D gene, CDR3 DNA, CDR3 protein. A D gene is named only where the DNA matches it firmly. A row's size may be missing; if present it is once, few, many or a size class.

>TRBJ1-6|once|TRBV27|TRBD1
TGTGCCAGCAGATCGCAGGGGGGCAGTCCACCCCTCCACTTT
CASRSQGGSPPLHF
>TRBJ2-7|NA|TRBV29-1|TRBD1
TGCAGCGTTAAACGGGACAGATTGGACGAGCAGTACTTC
CSVKRDRLDEQYF
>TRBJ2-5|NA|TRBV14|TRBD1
TGTGCCAGCAGCCAAGGGGACAGGGCCCTAGGGGAAGAGACCCAGTACTTC
CASSQGDRALGEETQYF
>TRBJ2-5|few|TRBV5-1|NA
TGCGCCAGCAGCTTTCTTGGGCAAGAGACCCAGTACTTC
CASSFLGQETQYF
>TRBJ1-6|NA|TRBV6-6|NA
TGTGCCAGCAACCTGGGGGGAAATAATTCACCCCTCCACTTT
CASNLGGNNSPLHF
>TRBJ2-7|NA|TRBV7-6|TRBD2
TGTGCCAGCAGCTATTCTAGCGGGGGGGGCTACGAGCAGTACTTC
CASSYSSGGGYEQYF
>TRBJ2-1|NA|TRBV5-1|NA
TGCGCCAGCAGCTTATCTTCGGTGGACAATGAGCAGTTCTTC
CASSLSSVDNEQFF
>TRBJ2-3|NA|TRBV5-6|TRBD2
TGTGCCAGCAGCTTGTCAGCGGGGGCGGGAGATACGCAGTATTTT
CASSLSAGAGDTQYF
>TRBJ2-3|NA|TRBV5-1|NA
TGCGCCAGCAGCGGGGAGCCAAGCACAGATACGCAGTATTTT
CASSGEPSTDTQYF
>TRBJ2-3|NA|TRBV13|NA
TGTGCCAGCAGCTTGGGGGCTGTAGATACGCAGTATTTT
CASSLGAVDTQYF
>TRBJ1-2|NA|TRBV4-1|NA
TGCGCCAGCAGCCAAGATACCGCGAACCGGGACATTCTTCGGTATGGCTACACCTTC
CASSQDTANRDILRYGYTF
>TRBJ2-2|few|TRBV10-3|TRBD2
TGTGCCATCAGGAAGGGGTTAGCGGGGCGGCTCACCGGGGAGCTGTTTTTT
CAIRKGLAGRLTGELFF
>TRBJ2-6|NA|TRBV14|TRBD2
TGTGCCAGCAGCCAAGCGGGGGGATACTCTGGGGCCAACGTCCTGACTTTC
CASSQAGGYSGANVLTF
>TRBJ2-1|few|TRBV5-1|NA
TGCGCCAGCAGTAGGACTTTGGATGAGCAGTTCTTC
CASSRTLDEQFF
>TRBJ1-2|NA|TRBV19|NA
TGTGCCAGTAGTACTCTCGGGGGTAGCTATGGCTACACCTTC
CASSTLGGSYGYTF